This TCR beta chain was obtained from a study of T cell repertoires in cytomegalovirus infection. For the study at large: Epitope selection comprised recently identified HLA-C-restricted CMV epitopes and well-studied HLA-B-restricted CMV epitopes. A matching HLA type, together with CMV infection, was signaled by public TCR beta signatures.

The CDR3 is made up of 15 amino acids. V lost 6 bases, J lost 5 bases, and 10 bases stayed unmatched. Germline V gives CDR1 MNHEY, CDR2 SVGAGI. Concerning this clonotype itself: Its cognate antigen is unknown.

TCRdb re-called the reads through MiXCR, storing one row per CDR3 protein. The table includes under 500,000 distinct CDR3 sequences, more than 40% detected once. The source was cultured PBMCs, collected from culture after CMV antigen stimulation. The J gene is TRBJ2-1, the V gene TRBV6-5; the match to TRBD1 covers 7 bases. The sequence was obtained from a human donor in good health (CMV status not recorded). Some clones in this sample may be carry-over from other donors' samples. In DNA form, the CDR3 reads TGTGCCAGCAGCAAGGACAGGAAGTTAAACAATGAGCAGTTCTTC. Translation gives CASSKDRKLNNEQFF.